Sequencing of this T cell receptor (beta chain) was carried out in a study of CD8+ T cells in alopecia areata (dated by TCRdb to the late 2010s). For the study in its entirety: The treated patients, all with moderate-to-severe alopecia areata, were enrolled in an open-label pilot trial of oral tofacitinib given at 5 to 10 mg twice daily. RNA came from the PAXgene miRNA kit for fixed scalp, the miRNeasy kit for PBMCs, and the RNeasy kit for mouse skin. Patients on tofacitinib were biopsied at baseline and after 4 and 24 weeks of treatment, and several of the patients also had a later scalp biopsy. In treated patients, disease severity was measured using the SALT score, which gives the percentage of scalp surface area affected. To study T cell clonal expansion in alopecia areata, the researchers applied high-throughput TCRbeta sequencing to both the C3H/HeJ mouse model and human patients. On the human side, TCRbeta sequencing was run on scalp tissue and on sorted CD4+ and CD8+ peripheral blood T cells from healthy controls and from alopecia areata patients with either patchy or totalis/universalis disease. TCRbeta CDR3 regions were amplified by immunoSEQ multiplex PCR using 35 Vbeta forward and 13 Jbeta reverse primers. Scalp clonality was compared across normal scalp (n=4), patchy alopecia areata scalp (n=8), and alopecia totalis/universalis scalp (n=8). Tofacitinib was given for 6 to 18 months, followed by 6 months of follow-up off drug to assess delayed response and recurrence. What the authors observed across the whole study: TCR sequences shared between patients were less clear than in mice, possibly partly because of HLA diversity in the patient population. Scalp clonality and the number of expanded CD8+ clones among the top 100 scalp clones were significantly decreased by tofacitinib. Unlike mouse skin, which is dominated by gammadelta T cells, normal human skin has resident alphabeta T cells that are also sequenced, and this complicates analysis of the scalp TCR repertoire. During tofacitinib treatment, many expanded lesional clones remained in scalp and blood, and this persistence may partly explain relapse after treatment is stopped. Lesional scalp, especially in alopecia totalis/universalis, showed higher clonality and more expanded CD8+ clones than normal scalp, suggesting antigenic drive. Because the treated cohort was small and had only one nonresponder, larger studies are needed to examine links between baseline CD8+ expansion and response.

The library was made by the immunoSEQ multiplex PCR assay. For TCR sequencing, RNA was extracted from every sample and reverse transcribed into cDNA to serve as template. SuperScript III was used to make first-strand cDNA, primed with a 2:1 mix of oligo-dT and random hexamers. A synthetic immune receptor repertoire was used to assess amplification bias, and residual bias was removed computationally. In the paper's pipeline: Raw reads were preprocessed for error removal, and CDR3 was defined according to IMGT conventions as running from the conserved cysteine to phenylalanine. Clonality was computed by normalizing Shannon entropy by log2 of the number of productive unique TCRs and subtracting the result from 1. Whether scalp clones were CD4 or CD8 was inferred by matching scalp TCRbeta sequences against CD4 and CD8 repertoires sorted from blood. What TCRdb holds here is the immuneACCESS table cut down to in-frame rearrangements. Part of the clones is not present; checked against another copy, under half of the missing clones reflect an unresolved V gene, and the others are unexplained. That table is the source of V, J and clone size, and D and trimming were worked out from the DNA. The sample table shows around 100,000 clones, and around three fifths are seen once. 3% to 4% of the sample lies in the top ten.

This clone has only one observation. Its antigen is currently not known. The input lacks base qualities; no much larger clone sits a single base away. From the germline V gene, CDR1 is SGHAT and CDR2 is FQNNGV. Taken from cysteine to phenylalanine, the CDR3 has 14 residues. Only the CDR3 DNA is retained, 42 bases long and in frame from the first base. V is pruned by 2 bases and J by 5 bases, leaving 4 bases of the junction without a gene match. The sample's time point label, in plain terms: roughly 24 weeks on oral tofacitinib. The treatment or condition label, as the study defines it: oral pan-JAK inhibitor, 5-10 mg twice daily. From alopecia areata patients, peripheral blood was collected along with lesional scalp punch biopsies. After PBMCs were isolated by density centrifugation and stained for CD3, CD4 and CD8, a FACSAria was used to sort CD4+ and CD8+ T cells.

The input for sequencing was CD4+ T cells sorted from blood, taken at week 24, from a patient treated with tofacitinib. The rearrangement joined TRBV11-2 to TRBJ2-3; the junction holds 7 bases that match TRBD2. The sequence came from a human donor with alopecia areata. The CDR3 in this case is CASSLSGAGDTQYF. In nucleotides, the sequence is TGTGCCAGCAGCTTAAGCGGGGCTGGAGATACGCAGTATTTT.